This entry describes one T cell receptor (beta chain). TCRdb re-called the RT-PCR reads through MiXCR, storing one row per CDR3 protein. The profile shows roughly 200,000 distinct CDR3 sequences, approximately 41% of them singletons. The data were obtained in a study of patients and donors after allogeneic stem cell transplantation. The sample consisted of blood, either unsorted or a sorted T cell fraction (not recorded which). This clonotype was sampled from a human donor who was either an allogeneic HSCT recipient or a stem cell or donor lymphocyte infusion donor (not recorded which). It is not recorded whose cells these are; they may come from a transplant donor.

CDR3: CASSFGSRARATDTQYF. The CDR3 nucleotides read TGTGCCAGCAGCTTTGGGTCTAGAGCGAGGGCCACAGATACGCAGTATTTT. V gene TRBV11-2 combines with J gene TRBJ2-3; tentative D call: TRBD2 (5 bases). The V end was cut by 3 bases, the J end by 2 bases, with 18 bases between. Germline V gives CDR1 SGHAT, CDR2 FQNNGV. The CDR3 covers 17 residues.